The 27 T cell receptor beta chains reported below all come from one sample, sequenced in a study of T cells in Graves' hyperthyroidism and ophthalmopathy. Regions amplified from RNA transcripts were the TCR beta CDR3 regions. A set of HTBI primers served as the primers for a first-round RT-PCR of the TCR CDR3. Via MiXCR, TCRdb re-called the multiplex PCR reads, giving one row per CDR3 protein. The sample yields about 290,000 distinct CDR3 sequences, about 13% seen once. The sample was blood. Source of these receptors: a woman in her thirties or forties with Graves' hyperthyroidism.

Ten or more counts support this clonotype. The CDR3 DNA reads as TGTGCCAGCAGTCCGGGCCGTTCCTACGAGCAGTACTTC. Protein sequence: CASSPGRSYEQYF. V usage is TRBV12-3 or TRBV12-4 and J usage is TRBJ2-7; no clear D gene. Trimming shortened V by 5 bases and J by 1 base, and 9 bases separated the two germline ends. This CDR3 spans 13 amino acids.

This clonotype has just a few counts. This chain connects TRBV12-3 or TRBV12-4 to TRBJ2-6; TRBD2 agrees at 7 bases. V dropped 1 base and J dropped 1; count of bases not matched to a gene: 7. The CDR3 sequence is 18 residues long. The CDR3 DNA reads TGTGCCAGCAGTTTAGGAGGGACGGGGGGATCTGGGGCCAACGTCCTGACTTTC. It specifies CASSLGGTGGSGANVLTF.

This clonotype showed up many times. This chain links TRBV12-3 or TRBV12-4 with TRBJ1-1; D may be TRBD1 (6 bases). Between the trimmed V and J ends, which lost 3 bases and 5 bases, there was a span of 16 bases. The CDR3 loop spans 15 amino acids. The CDR3 region has the DNA TGTGCCAGCAGTTTTGATTGGGGGGGCGGAACTGAAGCTTTCTTT. It encodes CASSFDWGGGTEAFF.

As concerns this clonotype: This may stem from a read error, because a much larger clone lies one nucleotide away. V is TRBV13 and J is TRBJ2-4, with D tentatively TRBD1 (7 bases). V lost 5 bases and J lost 3, with 14 bases in between. Germline V CDR1 and CDR2: PRHDT, FYEKMQ (reference sequence). The CDR3 sequence is 15 residues long. The chain's CDR3 is CASSPQGGGKNIQYF. CDR3 nucleotide sequence: TGTGCCAGCAGCCCGCAGGGGGGAGGCAAAAACATTCAGTACTTC.

This clonotype was seen many times. The chain employs TRBV18 and TRBJ1-1; 9 nucleotides agree with TRBD1. Germline CDR1 KGHSH, CDR2 LQKENI. Trimming took 5 bases from V and 3 from J; bases not matched to a gene: 4. The CDR3 length is 14 residues. This chain's CDR3 is CASSRTGADTEAFF. The DNA of the CDR3 is TGTGCCAGCTCAAGGACAGGGGCTGACACTGAAGCTTTCTTT.

The chain carries TRBV7-6 and TRBJ2-3; tentatively, D is TRBD2 (5 bases). The germline V and J ends were trimmed by 1 base and 4 bases, with 15 bases remaining between them. Germline V lookup: CDR1 SGHVS, CDR2 FNYEAQ. The CDR3 contains 16 residues. The CDR3 sequence is CASSLVAGVFPDTQYF. The DNA of the CDR3 is TGTGCCAGCAGCTTAGTGGCGGGCGTTTTCCCAGATACGCAGTATTTT.

This clonotype came up a few times. This chain uses TRBV18 with TRBJ2-3; D not resolved. CDR1 is KGHSH and CDR2 is LQKENI in the germline V gene. The CDR3 is made up of 13 amino acids. V was pared by 5 bases and J by 2 bases, with 8 bases between. This chain's CDR3 is CASSTDSTDTQYF. CDR3 DNA sequence: TGTGCCAGCTCAACAGATTCCACAGATACGCAGTATTTT.

This chain links TRBV27 with TRBJ2-1; the D is unclear. The germline CDR1 and CDR2 sequences are MNHEY and SMNVEV (reference sequence). Between the trimmed V and J ends, which lost 1 base and 5 bases, there was a span of 12 bases. The CDR3 totals 15 residues. The chain's CDR3 is CASSLFNSPNNEQFF. For the CDR3, the DNA is TGTGCCAGCAGTTTATTTAACAGCCCAAACAATGAGCAGTTCTTC.

This rearrangement joins TRBV12-3 or TRBV12-4 to TRBJ2-5; no reliable D call. Between the trimmed V and J ends, which lost 2 bases and 12 bases, there was a span of 10 bases. The CDR3 contains 11 residues. The CDR3 DNA follows: TGTGCCAGCAGTTTACTAAACAATAAGTACTTC. This translates into CASSLLNNKYF.

Many counts were recorded for this clonotype. The V and J genes are TRBV2 and TRBJ2-5; 11 bases map to TRBD1. Trimming removed 7 bases from V and 3 bases from J; junction bases left unmatched: 4. CDR1 SNHLY and CDR2 FYNNEI come from the germline V gene. This CDR3 spans 14 amino acids. CDR3 sequence (DNA): TGTGCCAGCACTGGGACAGGGGGGGAAGAGACCCAGTACTTC. Translated: CASTGTGGEETQYF.

This clonotype was recorded a few times. The rearrangement uses TRBV6-6 and TRBJ2-1; no clear D gene. The CDR3 length is 17 residues. The V end lost 0 bases, the J end lost 4 bases, and 16 bases lay between the germline ends. The germline V gene has CDR1 MNHNY and CDR2 SVGAGI (reference sequence). DNA for the CDR3: TGTGCCAGCAGTTACTCGATAGGGCAGCATTCGTACAATGAGCAGTTCTTC. It yields the protein CASSYSIGQHSYNEQFF.

V gene TRBV12-3 or TRBV12-4 combines with J gene TRBJ1-3; D may be TRBD1 (5 bases). With 8 bases removed from V and 3 bases from J, the gap between germline ends came to 11 bases. This CDR3 region has 13 residues. The DNA for the CDR3 is TGTGCCAGCCTCTGGGGGGGTGGAAACACCATATATTTT. This gives the protein CASLWGGGNTIYF.

This clonotype was detected many times. V usage is TRBV6-1 and J usage is TRBJ1-1; weak D call: TRBD1 (6 bases). This CDR3 region has 12 residues. Germline V CDR1 and CDR2: MNHNS, SASEGT. Trimming took 6 bases from V and 6 from J, leaving 11 bases between them. The CDR3 protein is CASRQHRAEAFF. The CDR3 DNA sequence: TGTGCCAGCAGGCAGCACAGGGCTGAAGCTTTCTTT.

This clonotype was detected ten times or more. This chain uses TRBV5-8 with TRBJ1-5; 7 bases line up with TRBD1. V lost 2 bases to trimming and J lost 5 bases; unmatched junction nucleotides: 4. CDR3 size: 14 residues. The germline V gene has CDR1 SGHTS and CDR2 YDEGEE. CDR3 DNA sequence: TGTGCCAGCAGCTTTGGGCAGGGGGATCAGCCCCAGCATTTT. It encodes CASSFGQGDQPQHF.

The table lists this clonotype with many counts. The gene calls are TRBV2 and TRBJ2-3, with 7 bases fitting TRBD2. The germline CDR1 and CDR2 sequences are SNHLY and FYNNEI. Losses at the gene ends were 2 bases for V and 1 base for J; bases not matched to a gene: 6. The CDR3 is 16 residues long. The CDR3 is CASSERAGEGTDTQYF. DNA for the CDR3: TGTGCCAGCAGTGAAAGGGCGGGAGAAGGCACAGATACGCAGTATTTT. Combining the CDR3 with reference TRBV2 and TRBJ2-3 gives the whole variable domain EPEVTQTPSHQVTQMGQEVILRCVPISNHLYFYWYRQILGQKVEFLVSFYNNEISEKSEIFDDQFSVERPDGSNFTLKIRSTKLEDSAMYFCASSERAGEGTDTQYFGPGTRLTVL.

This clonotype was seen only a few times. This rearrangement joins TRBV12-3 or TRBV12-4 to TRBJ2-7; D ambiguous. There are 13 residues in the CDR3. Trimming shortened V by 4 bases and J by 4 bases, and 11 bases separated the two germline ends. DNA of the CDR3: TGTGCCAGCAGTTCTTCCGCCAGGTACGAGCAGTACTTC. Its protein is CASSSSARYEQYF.

This clonotype was seen at least ten times. The chain uses TRBV12-3 or TRBV12-4 and TRBJ2-3, with TRBD2 identical over 10 bases. CDR3 length: 17 residues. The ends lost 5 bases at V and 2 bases at J; junction bases unmatched: 10. CDR3 DNA: TGTGCCAGCAGTCCGCAGCGGGAGGGGGGGATCACAGATACGCAGTATTTT. Translated, it gives CASSPQREGGITDTQYF.

This clonotype was recorded at least ten times. J is TRBJ2-1 and V is TRBV12-3 or TRBV12-4, with 7 bases that match TRBD1. This CDR3 is built from 14 residues. Trimming at V came to 6 bases and at J to 8 bases, leaving 10 bases not matched to a gene. DNA for the CDR3: TGTGCCAGCAGGCCAACAGGGGTCTTCGATGAGCAGTTCTTC. Translation gives CASRPTGVFDEQFF.

The CDR3 sequence is CASSGYTF. The CDR3 DNA is TGTGCCAGCAGCGGCTACACCTTC. The chain has TRBV11-2 and TRBJ1-2; D uncertain. V was cut by 5 bases and J by 8 bases, with 0 bases left in between. In germline, CDR1 is SGHAT, CDR2 FQNNGV. The CDR3 sequence is 8 residues long.

The chain is built from TRBV19 and TRBJ2-3; D ambiguous. With 3 bases removed from V and 4 bases from J, the gap between germline ends came to 8 bases. The CDR3 sequence is 13 residues long. Germline lookup yields CDR1 LNHDA and CDR2 SQIVND (reference sequence). CDR3 sequence: CASSMGRADTQYF. The CDR3 DNA follows: TGTGCCAGTAGTATGGGAAGAGCAGATACGCAGTATTTT. The full variable domain, completed using reference TRBV19 and TRBJ2-3, is DGGITQSPKYLFRKEGQNVTLSCEQNLNHDAMYWYRQDPGQGLRLIYYSQIVNDFQKGDIAEGYSVSREKKESFPLTVTSAQKNPTAFYLCASSMGRADTQYFGPGTRLTVL.

Many counts were recorded for this clonotype. The chain joins TRBV15 to TRBJ1-3; D is uncertain. Germline CDR1 LNHNV, CDR2 YYDKDF (reference sequence). There are 16 residues in the CDR3. The V end lost 4 bases, the J end lost 0 bases, and 13 bases lay between the germline ends. The CDR3 region is CATSTLVAGSGNTIYF. The CDR3 DNA follows: TGTGCCACCAGCACCCTCGTAGCCGGCTCTGGAAACACCATATATTTT.

This clonotype was detected many times. J is TRBJ1-1 and V is TRBV20-1; 9 nucleotides match TRBD1. V dropped 6 bases and J dropped 6; count of bases not matched to a gene: 8. The CDR3 totals 13 residues. Germline CDR1 reads DFQATT; CDR2 reads SNEGSKA (reference sequence). This CDR3 is CSAPGQGNAEAFF. CDR3 sequence (DNA): TGCAGTGCCCCGGGACAGGGAAACGCTGAAGCTTTCTTT.

This clonotype came up many times. The chain couples TRBV28 to TRBJ1-4; possible D gene TRBD1, 5 bases. V lost 4 bases, J lost 8 bases, and 14 bases lay in between. CDR1 is MDHEN, CDR2 SYDVKM, per germline. The CDR3 runs to 14 residues. DNA of the CDR3: TGTGCCAGCAGTTCGGGGCAGGGAGGAGAAAAACTGTTTTTT. Protein: CASSSGQGGEKLFF.

This clonotype was found many times. The chain employs TRBV6-1 and TRBJ1-5; D gene uncertain. This CDR3 region has 19 residues. V was clipped by 2 bases and J by 0 bases, with 20 bases between them. CDR1 and CDR2 (germline): MNHNS, SASEGT. In nucleotides, the CDR3 is TGTGCCAGCAGTGAATGGAGAGGAGTCTCTCCAAATAGCAATCAGCCCCAGCATTTT. Protein: CASSEWRGVSPNSNQPQHF.

This clonotype was found many times. The chain joins TRBV20-1 to TRBJ2-1; D tentatively fits TRBD1 or TRBD2 (5 bases each). V lost 6 bases to trimming and J lost 7 bases, with 19 bases between them. CDR3 length: 14 residues. The V gene's germline CDR1 is DFQATT and CDR2 SNEGSKA (reference sequence). The CDR3 bases are TGCAGTGCCAACCCTTGGCAGGGACGGAATGAGCAGTTCTTC. Protein: CSANPWQGRNEQFF.

This clonotype has ten or more counts. V gene TRBV29-1 combines with J gene TRBJ2-7; D possibly corresponds to TRBD1 (9 bases). This CDR3 contains 14 residues. The V gene's germline CDR1 is SQVTM and CDR2 ANQGSEA. V was trimmed by 3 bases and J by 6 bases, leaving 18 bases between them. CDR3 in DNA: TGCAGCGTTGAGATAGCGGGACAGGGCGCCGAGCAGTACTTC. The encoded protein is CSVEIAGQGAEQYF.

This clonotype was detected many times. The chain is built from TRBV20-1 and TRBJ2-7; 7 nucleotides line up with TRBD2. The CDR3 has 13 residues. The germline V gene encodes CDR1 DFQATT and CDR2 SNEGSKA (reference sequence). V shed 3 bases and J 6 bases; nucleotides not matched to a gene: 8. CDR3 amino acids: CSASPGLKAEQYF. CDR3 sequence (DNA): TGCAGTGCTAGTCCGGGACTAAAGGCCGAGCAGTACTTC.